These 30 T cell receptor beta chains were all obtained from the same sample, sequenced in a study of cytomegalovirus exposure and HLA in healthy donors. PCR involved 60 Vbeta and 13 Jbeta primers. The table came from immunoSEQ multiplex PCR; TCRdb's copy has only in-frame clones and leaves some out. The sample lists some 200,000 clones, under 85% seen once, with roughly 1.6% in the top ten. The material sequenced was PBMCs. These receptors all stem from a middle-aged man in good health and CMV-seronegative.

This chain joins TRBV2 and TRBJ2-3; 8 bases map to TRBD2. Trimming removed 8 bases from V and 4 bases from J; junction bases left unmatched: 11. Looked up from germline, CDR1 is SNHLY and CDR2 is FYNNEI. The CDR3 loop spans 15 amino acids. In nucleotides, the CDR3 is TGTGCCAGCTGCAAGTCCGGGACTAGGGCAGATACGCAGTATTTT. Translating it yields CASCKSGTRADTQYF.

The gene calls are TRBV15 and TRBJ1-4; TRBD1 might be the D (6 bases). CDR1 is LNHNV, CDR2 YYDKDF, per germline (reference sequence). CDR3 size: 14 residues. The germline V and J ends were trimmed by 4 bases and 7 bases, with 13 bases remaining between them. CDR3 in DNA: TGTGCCACCAGCACCCGGGACACCTTTGAAAAACTGTTTTTT. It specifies CATSTRDTFEKLFF. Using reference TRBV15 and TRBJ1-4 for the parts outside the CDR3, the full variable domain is DAMVIQNPRYQVTQFGKPVTLSCSQTLNHNVMYWYQQKSSQAPKLLFHYYDKDFNNEADTPDNFQSRRPNTSFCFLDIRSPGLGDTAMYLCATSTRDTFEKLFFGSGTQLSVL.

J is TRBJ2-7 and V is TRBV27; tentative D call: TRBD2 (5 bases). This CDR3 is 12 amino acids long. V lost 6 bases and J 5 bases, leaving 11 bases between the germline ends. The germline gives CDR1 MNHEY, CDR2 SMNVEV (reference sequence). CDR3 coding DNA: TGTGCCAGCAGAGGTTTCGGGGACGAGCAGTACTTC. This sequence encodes CASRGFGDEQYF.

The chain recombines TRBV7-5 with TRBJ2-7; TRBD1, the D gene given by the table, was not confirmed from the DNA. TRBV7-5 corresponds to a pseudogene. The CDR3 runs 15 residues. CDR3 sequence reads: CARSLEGGLALEQYF. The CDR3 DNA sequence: TGTGCCAGAAGCTTAGAAGGGGGCCTCGCCCTCGAGCAGTACTTC.

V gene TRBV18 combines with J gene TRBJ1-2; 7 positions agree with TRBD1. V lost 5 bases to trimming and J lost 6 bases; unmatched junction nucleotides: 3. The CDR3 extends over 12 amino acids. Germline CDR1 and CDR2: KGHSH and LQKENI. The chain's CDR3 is CASSIDRDGYTF. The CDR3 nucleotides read TGTGCCAGCTCAATTGACAGGGATGGCTACACCTTC.

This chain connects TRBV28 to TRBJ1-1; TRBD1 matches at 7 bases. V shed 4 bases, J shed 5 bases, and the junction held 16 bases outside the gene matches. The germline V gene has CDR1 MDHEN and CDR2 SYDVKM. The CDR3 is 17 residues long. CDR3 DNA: TGTGCCAGCAGTTCCGGGACAGCACTTTGGGGGCTAACTGAAGCTTTCTTT. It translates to CASSSGTALWGLTEAFF.

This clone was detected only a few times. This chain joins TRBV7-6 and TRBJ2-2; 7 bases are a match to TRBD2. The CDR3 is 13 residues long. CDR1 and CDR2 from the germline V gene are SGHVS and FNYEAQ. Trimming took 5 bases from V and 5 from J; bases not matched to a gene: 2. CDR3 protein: CASSPGGTGELFF. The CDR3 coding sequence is TGTGCCAGCAGCCCCGGGGGGACCGGGGAGCTGTTTTTT.

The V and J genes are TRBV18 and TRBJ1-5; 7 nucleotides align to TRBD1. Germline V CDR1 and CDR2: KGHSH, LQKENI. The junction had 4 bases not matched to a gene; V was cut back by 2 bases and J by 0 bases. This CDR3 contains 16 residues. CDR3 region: CASSPTGAFSNQPQHF. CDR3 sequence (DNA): TGTGCCAGCTCACCAACAGGGGCCTTTAGCAATCAGCCCCAGCATTTT.

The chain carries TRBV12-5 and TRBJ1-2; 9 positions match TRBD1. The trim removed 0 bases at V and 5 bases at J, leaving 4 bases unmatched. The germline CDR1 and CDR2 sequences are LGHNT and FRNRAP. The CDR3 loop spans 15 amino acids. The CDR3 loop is CASGLVQGTGYGYTF. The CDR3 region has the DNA TGTGCTAGTGGTTTGGTACAGGGGACAGGGTATGGCTACACCTTC.

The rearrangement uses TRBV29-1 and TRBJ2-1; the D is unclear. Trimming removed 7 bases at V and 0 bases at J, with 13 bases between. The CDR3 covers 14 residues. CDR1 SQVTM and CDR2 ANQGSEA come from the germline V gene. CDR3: CSARRLSSYNEQFF. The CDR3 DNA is TGCAGCGCCCGCCGTTTGAGCTCCTACAATGAGCAGTTCTTC.

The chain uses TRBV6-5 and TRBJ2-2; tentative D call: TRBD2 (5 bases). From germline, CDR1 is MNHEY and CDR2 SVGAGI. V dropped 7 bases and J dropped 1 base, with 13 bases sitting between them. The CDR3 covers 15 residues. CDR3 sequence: CASTRGSGNTGELFF. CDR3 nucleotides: TGTGCCAGCACCCGAGGGTCAGGGAACACCGGGGAGCTGTTTTTT.

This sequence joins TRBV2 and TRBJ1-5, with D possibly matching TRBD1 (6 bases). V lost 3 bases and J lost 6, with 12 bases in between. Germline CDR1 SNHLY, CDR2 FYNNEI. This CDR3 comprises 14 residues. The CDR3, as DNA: TGTGCCAGCAGTGATGGGGGGGCAGGTCAGCCCCAGCATTTT. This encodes CASSDGGAGQPQHF.

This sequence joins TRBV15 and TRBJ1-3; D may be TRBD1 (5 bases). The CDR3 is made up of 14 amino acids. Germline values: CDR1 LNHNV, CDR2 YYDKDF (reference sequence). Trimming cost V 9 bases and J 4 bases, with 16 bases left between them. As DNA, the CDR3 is TGTGCCACGGTTTCGACAGTCTCCGGAAACACCATATATTTT. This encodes CATVSTVSGNTIYF. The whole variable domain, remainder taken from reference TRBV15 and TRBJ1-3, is DAMVIQNPRYQVTQFGKPVTLSCSQTLNHNVMYWYQQKSSQAPKLLFHYYDKDFNNEADTPDNFQSRRPNTSFCFLDIRSPGLGDTAMYLCATVSTVSGNTIYFGEGSWLTVV.

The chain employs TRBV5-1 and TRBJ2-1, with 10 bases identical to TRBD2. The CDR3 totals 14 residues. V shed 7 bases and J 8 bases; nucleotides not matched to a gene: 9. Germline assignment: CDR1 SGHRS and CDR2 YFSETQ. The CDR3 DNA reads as TGCGCCAGCCGACCCAGCGGGAGGGGGGATGAGCAGTTCTTC. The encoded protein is CASRPSGRGDEQFF. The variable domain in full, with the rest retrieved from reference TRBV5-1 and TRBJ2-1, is KAGVTQTPRYLIKTRGQQVTLSCSPISGHRSVSWYQQTPGQGLQFLFEYFSETQRNKGNFPGRFSGRQFSNSRSEMNVSTLELGDSALYLCASRPSGRGDEQFFGPGTRLTVL.

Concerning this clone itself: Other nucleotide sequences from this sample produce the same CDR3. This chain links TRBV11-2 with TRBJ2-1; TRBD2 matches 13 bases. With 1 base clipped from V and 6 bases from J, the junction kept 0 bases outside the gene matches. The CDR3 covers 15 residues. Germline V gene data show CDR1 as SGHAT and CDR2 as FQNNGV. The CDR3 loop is CASSLGLAGGNEQFF. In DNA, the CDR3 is TGTGCCAGCAGCTTAGGACTAGCGGGAGGCAATGAGCAGTTCTTC.

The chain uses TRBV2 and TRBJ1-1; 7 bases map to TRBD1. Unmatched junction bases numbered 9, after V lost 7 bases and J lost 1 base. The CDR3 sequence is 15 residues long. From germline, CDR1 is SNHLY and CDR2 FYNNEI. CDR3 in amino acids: CASKSEGAGNTEAFF. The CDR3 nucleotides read TGTGCCAGCAAGTCTGAGGGGGCGGGGAACACTGAAGCTTTCTTT.

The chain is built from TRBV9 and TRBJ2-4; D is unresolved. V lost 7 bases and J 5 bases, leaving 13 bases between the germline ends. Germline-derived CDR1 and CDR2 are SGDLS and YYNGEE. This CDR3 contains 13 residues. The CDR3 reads CASSLSAENIQYF. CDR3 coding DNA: TGTGCCAGCTCGTTAAGCGCGGAAAACATTCAGTACTTC.

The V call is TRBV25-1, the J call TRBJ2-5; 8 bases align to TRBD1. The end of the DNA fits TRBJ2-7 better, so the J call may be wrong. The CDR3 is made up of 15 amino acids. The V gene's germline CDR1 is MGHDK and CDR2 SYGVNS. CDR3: CASSEFGQGRYEQYF. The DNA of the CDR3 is TGTGCCAGCAGTGAATTCGGACAGGGTCGGTACGAGCAGTACTTC.

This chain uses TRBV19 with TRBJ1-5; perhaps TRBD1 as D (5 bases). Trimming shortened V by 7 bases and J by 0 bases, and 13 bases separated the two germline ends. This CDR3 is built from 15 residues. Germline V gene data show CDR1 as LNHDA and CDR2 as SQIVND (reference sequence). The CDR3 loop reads CASNLGQGSNQPQHF. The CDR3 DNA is TGTGCCAGTAACTTGGGGCAGGGTAGCAATCAGCCCCAGCATTTT.

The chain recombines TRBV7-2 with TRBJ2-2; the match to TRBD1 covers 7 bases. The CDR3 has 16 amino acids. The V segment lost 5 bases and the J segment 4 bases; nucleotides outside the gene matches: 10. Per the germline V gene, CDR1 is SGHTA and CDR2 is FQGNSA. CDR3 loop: CASSRDRVRPTGELFF. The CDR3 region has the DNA TGTGCCAGCAGCAGAGACAGGGTTCGGCCCACCGGGGAGCTGTTTTTT.

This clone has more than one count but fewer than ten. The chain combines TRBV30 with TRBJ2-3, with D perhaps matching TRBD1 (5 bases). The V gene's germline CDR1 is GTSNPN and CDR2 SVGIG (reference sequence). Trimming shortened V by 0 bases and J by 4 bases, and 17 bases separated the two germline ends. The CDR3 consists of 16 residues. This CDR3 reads CAWSVQVTTHPDTQYF. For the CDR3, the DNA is TGTGCCTGGAGTGTACAGGTCACGACTCACCCAGATACGCAGTATTTT.

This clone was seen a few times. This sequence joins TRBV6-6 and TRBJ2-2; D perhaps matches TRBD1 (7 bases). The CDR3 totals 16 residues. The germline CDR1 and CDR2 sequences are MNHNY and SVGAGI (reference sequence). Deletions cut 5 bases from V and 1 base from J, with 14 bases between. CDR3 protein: CASSRQGGGNTGELFF. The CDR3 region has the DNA TGTGCCAGCAGTCGCCAGGGGGGTGGGAACACCGGGGAGCTGTTTTTT.

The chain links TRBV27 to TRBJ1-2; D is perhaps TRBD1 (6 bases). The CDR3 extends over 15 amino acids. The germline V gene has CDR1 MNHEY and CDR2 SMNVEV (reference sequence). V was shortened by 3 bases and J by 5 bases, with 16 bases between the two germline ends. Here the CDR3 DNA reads TGTGCCAGCAGTTTGGGGGGGCAAGTTTGGTATGGCTACACCTTC. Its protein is CASSLGGQVWYGYTF.

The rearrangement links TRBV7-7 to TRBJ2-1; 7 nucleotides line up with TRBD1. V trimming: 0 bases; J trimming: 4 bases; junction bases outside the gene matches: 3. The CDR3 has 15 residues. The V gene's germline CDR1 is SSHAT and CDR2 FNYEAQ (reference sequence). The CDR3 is CASSLATGQYNEQFF. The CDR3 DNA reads TGTGCCAGCAGCTTAGCGACAGGGCAGTACAATGAGCAGTTCTTC.

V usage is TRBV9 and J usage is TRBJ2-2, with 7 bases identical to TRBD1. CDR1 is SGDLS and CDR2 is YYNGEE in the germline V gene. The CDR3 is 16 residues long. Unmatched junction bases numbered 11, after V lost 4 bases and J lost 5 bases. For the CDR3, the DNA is TGTGCCAGCAGCTCCCAGGACAGGATCGGGACCGGGGAGCTGTTTTTT. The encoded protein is CASSSQDRIGTGELFF.

CDR3 nucleotide sequence: TGCGCCAGCAGCTCTCAAGCAGGGGATTCCGAGCAGTACTTC. Translation: CASSSQAGDSEQYF. V usage is TRBV5-1 and J usage is TRBJ2-7; D perhaps matches TRBD1 (6 bases). In germline, CDR1 is SGHRS, CDR2 YFSETQ. The CDR3 consists of 14 residues. The germline V and J ends were trimmed by 3 bases and 6 bases, with 16 bases remaining between them.

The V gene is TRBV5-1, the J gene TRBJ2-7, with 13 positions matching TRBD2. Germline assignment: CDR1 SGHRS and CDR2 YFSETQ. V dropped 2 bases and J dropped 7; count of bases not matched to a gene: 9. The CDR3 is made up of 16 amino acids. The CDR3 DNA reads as TGCGCCAGCAGCTTAGGACTAGCGGGAGCGAGAGGGGAGCAGTACTTC. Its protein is CASSLGLAGARGEQYF.

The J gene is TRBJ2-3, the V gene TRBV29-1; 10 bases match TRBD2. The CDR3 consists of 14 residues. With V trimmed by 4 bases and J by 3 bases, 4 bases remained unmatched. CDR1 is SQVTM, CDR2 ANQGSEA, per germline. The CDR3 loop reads CSVGVAGGTDTQYF. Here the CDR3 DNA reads TGCAGCGTTGGAGTAGCGGGGGGAACAGATACGCAGTATTTT.

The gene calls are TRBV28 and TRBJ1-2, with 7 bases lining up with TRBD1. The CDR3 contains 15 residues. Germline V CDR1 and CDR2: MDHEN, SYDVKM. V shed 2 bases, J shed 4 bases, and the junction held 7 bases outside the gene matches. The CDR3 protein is CASSLGGQDLYGYTF. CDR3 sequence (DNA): TGTGCCAGCAGTTTAGGCGGACAGGACCTCTATGGCTACACCTTC.

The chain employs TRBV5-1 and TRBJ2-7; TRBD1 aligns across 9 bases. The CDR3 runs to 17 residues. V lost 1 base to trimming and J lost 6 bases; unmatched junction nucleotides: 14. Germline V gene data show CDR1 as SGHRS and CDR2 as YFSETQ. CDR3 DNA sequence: TGCGCCAGCAGCTTGTTCCCAACAGGGGGCACCAACGCCGAGCAGTACTTC. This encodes CASSLFPTGGTNAEQYF.